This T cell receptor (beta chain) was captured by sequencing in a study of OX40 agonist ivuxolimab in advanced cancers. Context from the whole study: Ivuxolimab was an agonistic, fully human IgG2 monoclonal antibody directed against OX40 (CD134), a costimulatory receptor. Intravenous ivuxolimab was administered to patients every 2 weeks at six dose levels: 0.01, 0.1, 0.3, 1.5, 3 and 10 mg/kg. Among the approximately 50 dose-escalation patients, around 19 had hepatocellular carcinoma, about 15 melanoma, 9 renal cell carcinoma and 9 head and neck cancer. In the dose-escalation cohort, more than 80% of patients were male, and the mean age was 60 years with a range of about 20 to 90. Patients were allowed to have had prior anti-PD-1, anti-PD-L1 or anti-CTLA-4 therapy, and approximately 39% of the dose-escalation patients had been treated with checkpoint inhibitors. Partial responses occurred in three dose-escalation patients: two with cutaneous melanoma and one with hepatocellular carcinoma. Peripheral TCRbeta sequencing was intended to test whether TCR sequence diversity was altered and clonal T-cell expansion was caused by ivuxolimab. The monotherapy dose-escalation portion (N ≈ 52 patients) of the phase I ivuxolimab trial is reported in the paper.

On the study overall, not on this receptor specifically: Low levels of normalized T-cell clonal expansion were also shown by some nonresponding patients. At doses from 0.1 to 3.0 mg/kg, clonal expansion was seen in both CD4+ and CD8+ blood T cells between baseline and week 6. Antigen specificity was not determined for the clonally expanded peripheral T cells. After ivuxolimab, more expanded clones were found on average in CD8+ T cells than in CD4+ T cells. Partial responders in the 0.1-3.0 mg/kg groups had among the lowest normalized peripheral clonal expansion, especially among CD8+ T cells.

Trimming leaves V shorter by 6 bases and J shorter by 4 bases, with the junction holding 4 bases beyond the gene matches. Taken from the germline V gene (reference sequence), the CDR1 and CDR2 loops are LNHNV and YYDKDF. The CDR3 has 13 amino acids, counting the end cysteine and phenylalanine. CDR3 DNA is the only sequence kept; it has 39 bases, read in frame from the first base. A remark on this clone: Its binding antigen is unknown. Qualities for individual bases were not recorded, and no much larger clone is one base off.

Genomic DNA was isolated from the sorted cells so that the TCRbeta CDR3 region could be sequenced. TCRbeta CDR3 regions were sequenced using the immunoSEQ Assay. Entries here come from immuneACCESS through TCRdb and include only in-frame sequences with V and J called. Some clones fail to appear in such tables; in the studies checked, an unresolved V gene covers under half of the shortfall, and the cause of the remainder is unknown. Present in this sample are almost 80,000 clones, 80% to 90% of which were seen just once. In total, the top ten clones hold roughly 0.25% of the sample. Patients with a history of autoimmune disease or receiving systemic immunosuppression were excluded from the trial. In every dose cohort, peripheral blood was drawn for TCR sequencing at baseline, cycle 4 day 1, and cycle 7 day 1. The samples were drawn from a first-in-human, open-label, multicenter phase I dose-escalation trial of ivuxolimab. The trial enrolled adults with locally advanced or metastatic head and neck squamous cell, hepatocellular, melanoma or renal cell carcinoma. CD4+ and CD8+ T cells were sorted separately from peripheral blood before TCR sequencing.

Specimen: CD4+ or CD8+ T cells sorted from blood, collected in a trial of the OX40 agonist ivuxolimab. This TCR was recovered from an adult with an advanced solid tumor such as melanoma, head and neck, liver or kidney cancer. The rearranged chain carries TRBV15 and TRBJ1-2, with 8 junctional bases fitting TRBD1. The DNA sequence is TGTGCCACCAGTAGGACAGGGTCCTATGGCTACACCTTC. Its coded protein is CATSRTGSYGYTF.